This paragraph reports one T cell receptor (beta chain). Its matching antigen is unknown. Regarding time point: baseline, week 1 (first vaccination visit). Treatment of the sample: pre-vaccination baseline after standard-of-care therapy. The sample belongs to a study of a mutant IDH1 vaccine in newly diagnosed glioma. The overall study: Treated patients had a mean age of approximately 40 years and an approximately 62% male, approximately 38% female split. The therapy given earlier, which was standard therapy, consisted of radiotherapy, temozolomide, or both, and most of the patients received both.

V lost 3 bases and J lost 6; bases outside the gene matches: 14. Germline V gene data show CDR1 as SGDLS and CDR2 as YYNGEE. This CDR3 comprises 17 residues. The data were produced by immunoSEQ multiplex PCR, yet TCRdb's version contains in-frame clones alone and is incomplete. The sample contains around 92,000 clones, around 90% of which appear only once. Whole-study findings and limits: In around 93% of patients, immune responses induced by the vaccine occurred.

The chain joins TRBV9 to TRBJ1-1; TRBD1 agrees at 10 bases. Sequenced material: PBMCs, taken from a glioma patient treated with radiotherapy, temozolomide or both. This TCR was sampled from a woman in her forties or fifties with glioma. The CDR3 is CASSGGDRGAGRAEAFF. CDR3 nucleotides: TGTGCCAGCAGCGGCGGGGACAGGGGAGCCGGCAGGGCTGAAGCTTTCTTT.